A selection of T cell receptor beta chains follows, all from one sample in a study of radiotherapy plus CTLA-4 blockade in lung cancer. Some clones are missing from TCRdb's copy, which holds only in-frame ones; the method was immunoSEQ multiplex PCR. The table has 50,000 to 65,000 clones, over 75% seen once. The specimen comprised peripheral blood, sampled from a patient treated with radiotherapy plus ipilimumab. These receptors were taken from a human donor with non-small cell lung cancer who had a complete response to radiotherapy plus ipilimumab. Both conserved end residues are part of each CDR3. A D gene is named only where the DNA matches it firmly. The listing skips clone size in some rows; elsewhere it reads once, few, many or a size class.

clone size	CDR3 length	V gene	J gene	D gene	CDR3 DNA	CDR3 protein
NA	14	TRBV5-4	TRBJ2-7	TRBD1	TGTGCCAGCAGACGGGACAGGGGGAGGTACGAGCAGTACTTC	CASRRDRGRYEQYF
NA	16	TRBV4-3	TRBJ1-4	NA	TGCGCCAGCAGCCTAGTACAGGGTCGGGCTAATGAAAAACTGTTTTTT	CASSLVQGRANEKLFF
NA	15	TRBV4-1	TRBJ2-1	TRBD1	TGCGCCAGCAGCCTCCGGGACAGGGGTTGGAATGAGCAGTTCTTC	CASSLRDRGWNEQFF
NA	15	TRBV19	TRBJ1-5	NA	TGTGCCAGTCAAAATACAGGGATTTTCAATCAGCCCCAGCATTTT	CASQNTGIFNQPQHF
NA	16	TRBV7-9	TRBJ2-2	NA	TGTGCCAGCAGCTGGGAGTGGCCGGCCGACACCGGGGAGCTGTTTTTT	CASSWEWPADTGELFF
NA	16	TRBV5-5	TRBJ1-1	NA	TGTGCCAGCAGGAGGGGGGGGGACATAGGGAACACTGAAGCTTTCTTT	CASRRGGDIGNTEAFF
NA	13	TRBV19	TRBJ1-2	TRBD1	TGTGCCAGTAGTATTCGGACAGGGGGCGGCTACACCTTC	CASSIRTGGGYTF
few	17	TRBV7-2	TRBJ2-3	TRBD2	TGTGCCAGCAGCTTCAATGCTGGCGGGGGGAACACAGATACGCAGTATTTT	CASSFNAGGGNTDTQYF
NA	19	TRBV4-1	TRBJ1-1	TRBD1	TGCGCCAGCATCTCCCTTCCGGGACAGGGGCCATATAGGGTCACTGAAGCTTTCTTT	CASISLPGQGPYRVTEAFF
NA	18	TRBV4-3	TRBJ2-5	TRBD2	TGCGCCAGCAGCCAAGATAGCGGGGGGACTTTCCCTGGAGAGACCCAGTACTTC	CASSQDSGGTFPGETQYF
NA	14	TRBV5-1	TRBJ2-3	NA	TGCGCCAGCACCTTGGGCAGGGAAGGAGATACGCAGTATTTT	CASTLGREGDTQYF
NA	14	TRBV5-6	TRBJ1-6	TRBD1	TGTGCCAGCAGCCTCGGACAGGCTCATTCACCCCTCCACTTT	CASSLGQAHSPLHF
once	14	TRBV5-1	TRBJ2-2	NA	TGCGCCAGCAGGACAGTGACGAACACCGGGGAGCTGTTTTTT	CASRTVTNTGELFF
NA	14	TRBV6-4	TRBJ2-1	NA	TGTGCCAGCAGTGACACTAGTGGGAGCCATGAGCAGTTCTTC	CASSDTSGSHEQFF
few	14	TRBV7-7	TRBJ1-1	NA	TGTGCTAGCAGCTTACGCCGGGGGGACACTGAAGCTTTCTTT	CASSLRRGDTEAFF
NA	14	TRBV15	TRBJ1-2	TRBD1	TGTGCCACCACCGTCGACAGGGGGCCTTATGGCTACACCTTC	CATTVDRGPYGYTF
NA	16	TRBV7-8	TRBJ1-1	NA	TGTGCCAGCAGTTTAGCAATCGCCTCGGGGAACACTGAAGCTTTCTTT	CASSLAIASGNTEAFF
NA	14	TRBV6-5	TRBJ1-2	NA	TGTGCCAGCAGTTACTATCAGGGTTCGAATGGCTACACCTTC	CASSYYQGSNGYTF
few	11	TRBV11-2	TRBJ2-7	TRBD1	TGTGCCACCGAGGGGGCGTACGAGCAGTACTTC	CATEGAYEQYF
NA	15	TRBV18	TRBJ1-5	TRBD1	TGTGCCAGCTCACCATTGGGGACAGGGGGTCAGCCCCAGCATTTT	CASSPLGTGGQPQHF
few	16	TRBV30	TRBJ1-5	NA	TGTGCCTGGAGTGTACCCCGGTTTACCACCAATCAGCCCCAGCATTTT	CAWSVPRFTTNQPQHF
NA	17	TRBV7-9	TRBJ2-3	NA	TGTGCCAGCAGCATTATGGACCTCTGGAGGAGCACAGATACGCAGTATTTT	CASSIMDLWRSTDTQYF